One sample yielded the 30 T cell receptor beta chains listed below, sequenced in a study of control samples from healthy donors and cancer patients. The table came from immunoSEQ multiplex PCR; TCRdb's copy has only in-frame clones and leaves some out. Found here are 170,000 or so clones, about 91% of them singletons; the top ten hold approximately 2%. The material sequenced was blood. These receptors all come from a woman between 40 and 55 years old in good health.

This clone was observed a handful of times. The chain carries TRBV6-2 or TRBV6-3 and TRBJ2-6; 8 nucleotides line up with TRBD1. This CDR3 comprises 21 residues. V dropped 7 bases and J dropped 0; count of bases not matched to a gene: 20. CDR1 is MNHEY and CDR2 is SVGEGT in the germline V gene. The CDR3 loop reads CASIPGTGRSPPYSGANVLTF. The CDR3 DNA reads TGTGCCAGCATCCCCGGGACAGGTCGGTCCCCCCCCTACTCTGGGGCCAACGTCCTGACTTTC.

The chain is built from TRBV7-9 and TRBJ2-2, with D possibly TRBD1 on 5 matching bases. CDR1 is SEHNR and CDR2 is FQNEAQ in the germline V gene (reference sequence). The CDR3 covers 17 residues. Between the trimmed V and J ends, which lost 6 bases and 4 bases, there was a span of 21 bases. CDR3 sequence reads: CASSSWGRLTGTGELFF. The CDR3 DNA sequence: TGTGCCAGCAGTTCCTGGGGCAGGCTTACGGGCACCGGGGAGCTGTTTTTT.

The rearrangement uses TRBV6-5 and TRBJ1-2; 8 positions match TRBD1. This CDR3 has 15 amino acids. Germline CDR1 MNHEY, CDR2 SVGAGI. V shed 6 bases, J shed 0 bases, and the junction held 6 bases outside the gene matches. The CDR3 region has the DNA TGTGCCAGCAGGCTGGGGACAGGCCCTAACTATGGCTACACCTTC. Amino acid sequence: CASRLGTGPNYGYTF.

The chain links TRBV11-1 to TRBJ2-5, with 8 nucleotides matching TRBD1. Trimming took 1 base from V and 5 from J; bases not matched to a gene: 6. The CDR3 runs to 15 residues. Germline CDR1 SGHAT, CDR2 FQDESV (reference sequence). The chain's CDR3 is CASSLESGGLETQYF. For the CDR3, the DNA is TGTGCCAGCAGCTTAGAGTCAGGGGGCTTGGAGACCCAGTACTTC.

V gene TRBV27 combines with J gene TRBJ1-5, with 7 bases matching TRBD1. Germline-derived CDR1 and CDR2 are MNHEY and SMNVEV (reference sequence). V lost 6 bases to trimming and J lost 2 bases; unmatched junction nucleotides: 1. The CDR3 has 13 amino acids. The CDR3 DNA follows: TGTGCCAGCAGAACAGGGGGCAATCAGCCCCAGCATTTT. It codes for CASRTGGNQPQHF.

The chain links TRBV5-1 to TRBJ1-1; D is undetermined. The CDR3 has 12 residues. Germline loops: CDR1 SGHRS, CDR2 YFSETQ. The V end lost 6 bases, the J end lost 1 base, and 7 bases lay between the germline ends. The CDR3 nucleotides are TGCGCCAGCAAAGACGCGAACACTGAAGCTTTCTTT. This translates into CASKDANTEAFF. Supplemented by reference TRBV5-1 and TRBJ1-1, the full variable domain reads KAGVTQTPRYLIKTRGQQVTLSCSPISGHRSVSWYQQTPGQGLQFLFEYFSETQRNKGNFPGRFSGRQFSNSRSEMNVSTLELGDSALYLCASKDANTEAFFGQGTRLTVV.

V usage is TRBV5-1 and J usage is TRBJ1-1, with unresolved D. This CDR3 has 14 residues. Germline CDR1 is SGHRS and CDR2 is YFSETQ. The V gene lost 0 bases and the J gene lost 8 bases, with 14 bases spanning the gap. Written as DNA, the CDR3 is TGCGCCAGCAGCTTGGGGAGGTTGAGTTTCGAAGCTTTCTTT. This encodes CASSLGRLSFEAFF.

The chain recombines TRBV10-1 with TRBJ1-1, with D unclear. The length of the CDR3 is 13 residues. V was shortened by 7 bases and J by 4 bases, with 13 bases between the two germline ends. From germline, CDR1 is WNHNN and CDR2 SYGVQD (reference sequence). The CDR3 nucleotides read TGCGCCAGCAACACCAACACGGGCACTGAAGCTTTCTTT. Residues: CASNTNTGTEAFF.

This clone appeared once. The chain links TRBV7-3 to TRBJ2-2; TRBD2 might be the D (6 bases). This CDR3 region has 15 residues. V was shortened by 5 bases and J by 4 bases, with 14 bases between the two germline ends. The germline gives CDR1 SGHTA, CDR2 FQGTGA. The CDR3 DNA reads as TGTGCCAGCAGCCCCACGGGGGAGTTCACCGGGGAGCTGTTTTTT. Translation gives CASSPTGEFTGELFF.

The rearrangement joins TRBV27 to TRBJ2-7, with TRBD1 identical over 8 bases. Trimming removed 6 bases from V and 4 bases from J; junction bases left unmatched: 14. CDR1 and CDR2 from the germline V gene are MNHEY and SMNVEV (reference sequence). The CDR3 has 16 residues. The CDR3 reads CASRSDRAQGLYEQYF. Written as DNA, the CDR3 is TGTGCCAGCAGATCGGACAGGGCACAGGGTCTATACGAGCAGTACTTC.

This clone was observed a single time. The CDR3 coding sequence is TGTGCCAGCAGCGAGGACAGGGGGAGGAACACCGGGGAGCTGTTTTTT. Amino acids: CASSEDRGRNTGELFF. This chain joins TRBV7-8 and TRBJ2-2; TRBD1 matches 10 bases. The germline V gene encodes CDR1 SGHVS and CDR2 FQNEAQ. V was clipped by 5 bases and J by 1 base; unmatched bases: 4. There are 16 residues in the CDR3.

The chain carries TRBV7-2 and TRBJ2-1; 14 nucleotides line up with TRBD2. This CDR3 has 18 residues. Losses at the gene ends were 8 bases for V and 0 bases for J; bases not matched to a gene: 9. Germline V CDR1 and CDR2: SGHTA, FQGNSA. The CDR3 protein is CASPGGLAGAFSYNEQFF. CDR3 nucleotides: TGTGCCAGCCCCGGGGGACTAGCGGGGGCCTTCTCCTACAATGAGCAGTTCTTC. Looking up the rest from reference TRBV7-2 and TRBJ2-1 gives the full variable domain: GAGVSQSPSNKVTEKGKDVELRCDPISGHTALYWYRQSLGQGLEFLIYFQGNSAPDKSGLPSDRFSAERTGGSVSTLTIQRTQQEDSAVYLCASPGGLAGAFSYNEQFFGPGTRLTVL.

The gene calls are TRBV3-1 (or the pseudogene TRBV3-2) and TRBJ2-2; D ambiguous. CDR3 length: 14 residues. The V gene lost 4 bases and the J gene lost 0 bases, with 6 bases spanning the gap. Germline V gene lookup returns CDR1 LGHDT and CDR2 YNNKEL (reference sequence). The CDR3 region is CASSPRPNTGELFF. The CDR3 DNA sequence: TGTGCCAGCAGCCCACGGCCGAACACCGGGGAGCTGTTTTTT.

This rearrangement joins TRBV11-2 to TRBJ1-1; 7 bases line up with TRBD1. This CDR3 is built from 15 residues. Germline loops: CDR1 SGHAT, CDR2 FQNNGV. V lost 1 base and J lost 2; bases outside the gene matches: 4. CDR3 loop: CASSLGGQLNTEAFF. In DNA, the CDR3 is TGTGCCAGCAGCTTAGGGGGACAGCTAAACACTGAAGCTTTCTTT.

This clone appeared once. V is TRBV12-3 or TRBV12-4 and J is TRBJ1-1; no firm D call. The V and J ends lost 5 bases and 5 bases respectively, with 12 bases between them. This CDR3 spans 13 amino acids. In DNA form, the CDR3 reads TGTGCCAGCAGTCCGATCGTCGGGACTGAAGCTTTCTTT. It is translated as CASSPIVGTEAFF.

J is TRBJ2-7 and V is TRBV7-2; D is unclear. V was cut by 2 bases and J by 6 bases, with 14 bases left in between. The CDR3 runs to 14 residues. Germline V gene lookup returns CDR1 SGHTA and CDR2 FQGNSA. In DNA form, the CDR3 reads TGTGCCAGCAGCTTATTTTTTATGACTTCCGAGCAGTACTTC. Translating gives CASSLFFMTSEQYF.

This chain connects TRBV6-5 to TRBJ1-1, with a weak D call TRBD1 (5 bases). The CDR3 runs to 14 residues. CDR1 is MNHEY, CDR2 SVGAGI, per germline. V lost 0 bases to trimming and J lost 1 base, with 6 bases between them. DNA of the CDR3: TGTGCCAGCAGTTACTCGCAGGGGAACACTGAAGCTTTCTTT. Translation gives CASSYSQGNTEAFF.

The chain employs TRBV19 and TRBJ2-5, with 9 bases aligning to TRBD1. The germline V gene encodes CDR1 LNHDA and CDR2 SQIVND (reference sequence). The V segment lost 5 bases and the J segment 3 bases; nucleotides outside the gene matches: 10. CDR3 length: 16 amino acids. CDR3 sequence reads: CASSPPTGGRKETQYF. CDR3 DNA: TGTGCCAGTAGTCCCCCGACAGGGGGGAGGAAAGAGACCCAGTACTTC. Full variable domain (outside the CDR3, taken from reference TRBV19 and TRBJ2-5): DGGITQSPKYLFRKEGQNVTLSCEQNLNHDAMYWYRQDPGQGLRLIYYSQIVNDFQKGDIAEGYSVSREKKESFPLTVTSAQKNPTAFYLCASSPPTGGRKETQYFGPGTRLLVL.

The chain recombines TRBV11-2 with TRBJ2-2; 7 bases agree with TRBD2. V gave up 5 bases and J gave up 6 bases; unmatched junction bases: 12. Germline lookup yields CDR1 SGHAT and CDR2 FQNNGV. This CDR3 has 16 residues. The CDR3 region is CASSASGGGGPGELFF. CDR3 bases: TGTGCCAGCAGCGCCTCCGGCGGGGGTGGTCCCGGGGAGCTGTTTTTT. The full variable domain, in which reference TRBV11-2 and TRBJ2-2 provide the parts outside the CDR3, is EAGVAQSPRYKIIEKRQSVAFWCNPISGHATLYWYQQILGQGPKLLIQFQNNGVVDDSQLPKDRFSAERLKGVDSTLKIQPAKLEDSAVYLCASSASGGGGPGELFFGEGSRLTVL.

The V gene is TRBV27, the J gene TRBJ2-1; 9 nucleotides align to TRBD2. CDR3 length equals 15 residues. Germline loops: CDR1 MNHEY, CDR2 SMNVEV (reference sequence). V gave up 4 bases and J gave up 5 bases; unmatched junction bases: 6. The CDR3 loop reads CASSYPSGADNEQFF. The CDR3 DNA sequence: TGTGCCAGCAGTTATCCTAGCGGGGCGGACAATGAGCAGTTCTTC.

The chain uses TRBV7-9 and TRBJ2-7; 11 bases line up with TRBD1. Germline V gene lookup returns CDR1 SEHNR and CDR2 FQNEAQ (reference sequence). The CDR3 covers 15 residues. V shed 2 bases, J shed 5 bases, and the junction held 5 bases outside the gene matches. CDR3 residues: CASSLWTGGRDEQYF. CDR3 coding DNA: TGTGCCAGCAGCTTATGGACAGGGGGCAGGGACGAGCAGTACTTC.

The J gene is TRBJ1-1, the V gene TRBV6-5, with TRBD1 as a possible D gene (6 bases). Trimming cost V 6 bases and J 2 bases, with 13 bases left between them. The length of the CDR3 is 14 residues. Germline CDR1 is MNHEY and CDR2 is SVGAGI. The CDR3 reads CASSLGGGNTEAFF. In nucleotides, the CDR3 is TGTGCCAGCAGCCTAGGGGGGGGAAACACTGAAGCTTTCTTT.

The chain employs TRBV19 and TRBJ1-3; 7 nucleotides agree with TRBD1. Germline CDR1 reads LNHDA; CDR2 reads SQIVND (reference sequence). With V trimmed by 6 bases and J by 4 bases, 9 bases remained unmatched. The CDR3 spans 15 residues. CDR3 nucleotide sequence: TGTGCCAGTAGAACGACAGGGACCGCCGGAAACACCATATATTTT. Protein: CASRTTGTAGNTIYF.

The J gene is TRBJ1-2, the V gene TRBV2, with D unclear. The CDR3 loop spans 15 amino acids. The V gene lost 8 bases and the J gene lost 4 bases, with 20 bases spanning the gap. In germline, CDR1 is SNHLY, CDR2 FYNNEI. CDR3 region: CASLRTALGSYGYTF. The DNA for the CDR3 is TGTGCCAGCCTCCGAACAGCCTTAGGGTCCTATGGCTACACCTTC.

The chain employs TRBV6-5 and TRBJ1-6; possible D gene TRBD1, 5 bases. V was cut by 2 bases and J by 11 bases, with 16 bases left in between. Germline CDR1 is MNHEY and CDR2 is SVGAGI. This CDR3 is 15 amino acids long. CDR3 in DNA: TGTGCCAGCAGTTACGAAGGGACCGGTCTCGCACCCCTCCACTTT. It encodes CASSYEGTGLAPLHF.

The chain combines TRBV11-2 with TRBJ2-4; D tentatively reads TRBD1 or TRBD2 (5 bases each). Germline CDR1 reads SGHAT; CDR2 reads FQNNGV. V lost 3 bases, J lost 2 bases, and 17 bases lay in between. CDR3 length: 17 amino acids. The CDR3 DNA reads TGTGCCAGCAGCTTGGGGACGCTGGTTTGGACCAAAAACATTCAGTACTTC. This encodes CASSLGTLVWTKNIQYF.

A single count supports this clone. The chain has TRBV2 and TRBJ2-3; maybe TRBD1 (5 bases). Trimming took 5 bases from V and 0 from J, leaving 15 bases between them. Germline CDR1 SNHLY, CDR2 FYNNEI. The CDR3 is made up of 16 amino acids. The CDR3 DNA follows: TGTGCCAGCAGTCGAGACAGTCCCGAGAGCACAGATACGCAGTATTTT. This translates into CASSRDSPESTDTQYF.

This chain uses TRBV5-1 with TRBJ2-1; 14 bases are shared with TRBD2. The trim removed 4 bases at V and 2 bases at J, leaving 8 bases unmatched. CDR3 length: 18 amino acids. Per germline, CDR1 SGHRS and CDR2 YFSETQ. CDR3 loop: CASSPGLAGATPYNEQFF. CDR3 sequence (DNA): TGCGCCAGCAGCCCGGGACTAGCGGGGGCCACCCCCTACAATGAGCAGTTCTTC.

This chain joins TRBV9 and TRBJ2-1; TRBD2 matches 11 bases. The CDR3 spans 16 residues. The germline CDR1 and CDR2 sequences are SGDLS and YYNGEE. Unmatched junction bases numbered 8, after V lost 1 base and J lost 8 bases. This chain's CDR3 is CASSVISGGAVDEQFF. CDR3 sequence (DNA): TGTGCCAGCAGCGTAATTAGCGGGGGGGCCGTGGATGAGCAGTTCTTC.

The gene calls are TRBV19 and TRBJ1-5; D possibly corresponds to TRBD1 (5 bases). The V gene's germline CDR1 is LNHDA and CDR2 SQIVND (reference sequence). Trimming took off 7 bases at V and 3 bases at J, with 10 bases between the two ends. This CDR3 region has 13 residues. Here the CDR3 reads CASTQGTNQPQHF. The CDR3 nucleotides are TGTGCCAGTACCCAGGGAACCAATCAGCCCCAGCATTTT.